These T cell receptor beta chains were read from a single sample in a study of T-cell memory formation after mild COVID-19. MiXCR, run by TCRdb on the 5' RACE reads, gives a single entry per CDR3 protein. Of hundreds of thousands of distinct CDR3 sequences in the sample, approximately 23% are singletons; the top ten hold under 15%. The sequenced sample was PBMCs or a T cell subset sorted from them (not recorded which). The source of these receptors is an adult woman who had mild COVID-19 (a few samples of this study predate the infection). Cell type and time point are not known. Each CDR3 is given without its conserved first and last residue.

TRBJ2-1	TRBV21-1	ASPEVVGYNEQF
TRBJ2-7	TRBV6-1	ASSPQTYWNEQY
TRBJ2-3	TRBV30	AWTASGSTDTQY
TRBJ2-7	TRBV5-5	ASSFSATYEQY
TRBJ2-2	TRBV7-9	ASSPPAAGELF
TRBJ2-7	TRBV5-6	ASSSGAASGYEQY
TRBJ1-5	TRBV7-8	ASSALRGGAGQPQH
TRBJ1-3	TRBV7-9	ASSLGNGDTIY
TRBJ2-7	TRBV20-1	SWTSGSDEQY
TRBJ1-2	TRBV7-2	ASSSWDREAYGYT
TRBJ2-2	TRBV4-2	ASSQDVMGANTGELF
TRBJ1-1	TRBV7-3	ASSLTGNSDFTEAF
TRBJ2-3	TRBV6-6	ASSYSDSTDTQY
TRBJ2-7	TRBV29-1	SVELAGGPPYEQY
TRBJ2-7	TRBV24-1	ATSGVDTYEQY
TRBJ1-6	TRBV20-1	SAWRSQSPLH
TRBJ1-1	TRBV18	ASSQQTGRNTEAF
TRBJ1-5	TRBV5-1	ASSWTGDQPQH
TRBJ2-1	TRBV12-3/TRBV12-4	ASSLGGEQF
TRBJ2-7	TRBV20-1	SARPSGALYEQY
TRBJ2-3	TRBV11-2	ASRLRGILGTDTQY
TRBJ1-2	TRBV12-3/TRBV12-4	ASNSRRQAFSYT
TRBJ2-2	TRBV10-3	AIRQNTGELF
TRBJ1-1	TRBV14	ASSRGGGVNTEAF
TRBJ2-1	TRBV12-3/TRBV12-4	ASTPGLYNEQF
TRBJ2-7	TRBV14	ASSYRLAGGQEQY
TRBJ1-2	TRBV4-3	ASSHTPGQLKGWGYT
TRBJ2-1	TRBV20-1	SAPRTSTEQF
TRBJ2-1	TRBV14	ASSHKFRLAGYNEQF
TRBJ2-2	TRBV2	ASSRQGYAGELF
TRBJ2-3	TRBV6-5	ASRLASTDTQY
TRBJ2-3	TRBV19	ASSINYGTDTQY
TRBJ2-3	TRBV7-3	ASSPSESTDTQY
TRBJ2-6	TRBV20-1	SARERGGANVLT
TRBJ2-1	TRBV12-3/TRBV12-4	ASRLAGGDEQF
TRBJ2-7	TRBV7-2	ASSSRTNYEQY
TRBJ2-7	TRBV9	ASSPDRATYEQY
TRBJ1-1	TRBV20-1	SASYLRGNTEAF
TRBJ2-1	TRBV11-2	ASSLRTGTYSYNEQF
TRBJ2-7	TRBV6-2/TRBV6-3	ASRPGLGYEQY
TRBJ2-1	TRBV7-3	ASSYRGGGQYNEQF
TRBJ2-2	TRBV15	ATSRVGRGTGELF
TRBJ1-1	TRBV11-2	ASSFRLGENTEAF
TRBJ2-1	TRBV5-1	ASSFLGDLYNEQF
TRBJ2-3	TRBV30	AWSVGPTDTQY
TRBJ2-3	TRBV5-1	ASSLESTDTQY
TRBJ2-2	TRBV6-6	ASMVGGGELF
TRBJ1-1	TRBV20-1	SARVKGRNTEAF
TRBJ2-2	TRBV29-1	SVKSREGPDTGELF
TRBJ2-7	TRBV20-1	SAPGSSYEQY
TRBJ2-5	TRBV5-6	ASSFGERRETQY
TRBJ2-7	TRBV13	ASSFSNEQY
TRBJ2-5	TRBV29-1	SVVCSDQETQY
TRBJ2-2	TRBV24-1	ATSDLDRATGELF
TRBJ2-7	TRBV6-2/TRBV6-3	ASRPGLISYEQY
TRBJ2-2	TRBV6-1	ASRAPAGYRTGELF
TRBJ1-2	TRBV4-2	ASSQDRLRYT
TRBJ2-1	TRBV12-5	ASGRLGLLMGEQF
TRBJ2-7	TRBV7-6	ASSLEGPGSYEQY